This T cell receptor beta chain was recovered during a study of blood T cell repertoires in COVID-19. The wider study: Nucleic acid was either cDNA or gDNA, and it came from T cells, B-cell-depleted T cells, or PBMCs.

As originally analysed: Reference gene primer amplification gave nucleated cell count estimates. Assay: immunoSEQ multiplex PCR; the TCRdb copy retains only in-frame clones and omits some. V and J calls plus clone size are reproduced from that table; the DNA served to infer D and trimming. The sample lists some 340,000 clones, roughly four fifths occurring once. CDR3 size: 16 residues. CDR1 KGHSH and CDR2 LQKENI come from the germline V gene. V lost 4 bases to trimming and J lost 1 base, with 16 bases between them. Participants spanned ages roughly 18 to 90 years and resided in 24 US areas. Two negative PCRs, clearance, or symptom resolution were required of recovered Cohort 3 donors.

The specimen was PBMCs or T cells enriched from blood (not recorded which). This clonotype was obtained from a woman in her fifties or sixties who had recovered from COVID-19. J is TRBJ1-1 and V is TRBV18, with D perhaps matching TRBD1 (5 bases). CDR3 protein: CASSRGVTVRNTEAFF. The CDR3 DNA follows: TGTGCCAGCTCACGGGGGGTCACCGTCAGGAACACTGAAGCTTTCTTT.